This entry is about one T cell receptor (beta chain). The antigen remains unidentified. Constant-segment primers served in 5'RACE that generated TCR alpha and TCR beta cDNA libraries bearing sample barcodes and UMIs. One entry per CDR3 protein results from TCRdb running MiXCR on the 5' RACE reads. Here the sample spans fewer than 700,000 distinct CDR3 sequences, approximately 21% being singletons. These data originate in a study of T-cell memory formation after mild COVID-19. General study points: Cross-reactive memory appears to have joined, as suggested by some responding clones showing up in pre-infection memory.

CDR3 length equals 15 residues. Trimming took 5 bases from V and 3 from J; bases not matched to a gene: 5. Germline loops: CDR1 SQVTM, CDR2 ANQGSEA. The rearrangement links TRBV29-1 to TRBJ2-7, with 15 bases that match TRBD2. This TCR was sampled from an adult woman who had mild COVID-19 (a few samples of this study predate the infection). Cell type and time point are not known. Input material: PBMCs or a T cell subset sorted from them (not recorded which). This CDR3 is CSVWTSGRGNYEQYF. The CDR3 DNA sequence: TGCAGCGTTTGGACTAGCGGGAGGGGAAACTACGAGCAGTACTTC.